This paragraph covers one TCR beta chain sequence. The antigen this receptor binds is unknown. No per-base quality is available; no much larger clone lies one base away. This entry belongs to a study of blood T cell repertoires in COVID-19 (dated by TCRdb to 2019 to 2021). Notes on the research overall: Samples from collaborators originated in the United States, Italy and Spain and spanned both the acute and convalescent phases of COVID-19. The dataset comprised deeply sampled blood TCRbeta repertoires from subjects exposed to, actively infected with, or recovered from COVID-19. Samples were obtained from the ongoing ImmuneRACE study (first 160 participants) and from 1,254 subjects provided by 6 global collaborators. Nearly every sample came with metadata listing a de-identified subject ID, COVID-19 status, age in years and sex. The prospective study material was composed of cDNA or gDNA derived from T cells, B-cell-depleted T cells, or PBMCs. HLA class I and class II types, where available, came from metadata supplied by the sample provider rather than from assay-based typing. A freely available public database, intended as a resource for researchers studying the immune response to SARS-CoV-2, is where the repertoires were released. The investigation overall reported the following: Clinical and demographic metadata were provided uncurated, with the amount varying by source and participant.

TCRbeta CDR3 regions were amplified from genomic DNA using the immunoSEQ Assay, a bias-controlled multiplex PCR. The paper's data handling went like this. The number of nucleated cells in each sample was estimated from the amplification of reference gene primers within the assay. Sequence reads were collapsed and filtered to measure the absolute abundance of every unique TCRbeta CDR3 rearrangement. Productive Simpson clonality was computed per sample as the square root of Simpson's diversity index over productive rearrangements. TCRdb carries this immuneACCESS record with in-frame sequences only. Its versions omit some clonotypes, under half of them owing to an unresolved V gene in the studies checked, with the rest unexplained. The V and J calls and clone size are taken from that table; D and trimming were inferred from the DNA. For this sample there are more than 150,000 clones; over 90% appear just once. Approximately 0.5% of the sample is held by the ten biggest clonotypes.

The germline V gene gives CDR1 as SNHLY and CDR2 as FYNNEI. Counted from cysteine to phenylalanine, this CDR3 has 12 amino acids. Solely the CDR3 DNA is kept, with 36 bases framed from the first base. Trimmed from V: 8 bases; trimmed from J: 3 bases; junction bases lacking a gene match: 4. The collaborating institutions used their own protocols to collect whole blood in K2EDTA tubes. For TCRbeta analysis, collaborators shipped samples as frozen whole blood, isolated PBMCs, or DNA extracted from either of those sample types. The chain is assembled from TRBV2 and TRBJ2-7; the central 7 bases match TRBD1. Sequenced material: peripheral blood. The clonotype originates from a man in his fifties or sixties with acute or convalescent COVID-19. The CDR3 protein: CASRGQFYEQYF. The DNA reads as follows: TGTGCCAGCCGGGGACAGTTCTACGAGCAGTACTTC.